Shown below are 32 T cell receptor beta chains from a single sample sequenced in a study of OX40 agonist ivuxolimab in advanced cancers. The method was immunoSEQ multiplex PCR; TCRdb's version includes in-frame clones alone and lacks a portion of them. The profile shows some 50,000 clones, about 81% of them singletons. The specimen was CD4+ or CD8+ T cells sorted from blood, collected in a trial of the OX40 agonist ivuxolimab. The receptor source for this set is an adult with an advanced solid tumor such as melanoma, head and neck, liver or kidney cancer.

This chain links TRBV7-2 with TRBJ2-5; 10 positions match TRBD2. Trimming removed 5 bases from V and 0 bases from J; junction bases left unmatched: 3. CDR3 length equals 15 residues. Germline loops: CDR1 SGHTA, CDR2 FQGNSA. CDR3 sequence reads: CASSDTSGNQETQYF. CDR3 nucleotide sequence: TGTGCCAGCAGCGATACTAGCGGGAACCAAGAGACCCAGTACTTC.

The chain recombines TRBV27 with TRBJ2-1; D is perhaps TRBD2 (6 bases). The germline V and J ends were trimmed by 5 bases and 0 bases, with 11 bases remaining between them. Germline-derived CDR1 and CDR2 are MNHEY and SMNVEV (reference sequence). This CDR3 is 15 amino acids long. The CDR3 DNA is TGTGCCAGCAGTCGGACTATCAGCTCCTACAATGAGCAGTTCTTC. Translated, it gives CASSRTISSYNEQFF.

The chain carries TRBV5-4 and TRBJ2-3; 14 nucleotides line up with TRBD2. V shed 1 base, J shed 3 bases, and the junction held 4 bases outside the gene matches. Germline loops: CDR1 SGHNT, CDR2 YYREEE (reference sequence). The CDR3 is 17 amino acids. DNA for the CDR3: TGTGCCAGCAGCTTGAGGACTAGCGGGAGGAGTACAGATACGCAGTATTTT. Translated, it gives CASSLRTSGRSTDTQYF.

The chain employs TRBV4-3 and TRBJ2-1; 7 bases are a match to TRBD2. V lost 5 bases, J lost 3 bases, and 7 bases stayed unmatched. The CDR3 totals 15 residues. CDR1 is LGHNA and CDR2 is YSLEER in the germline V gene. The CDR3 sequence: CASSSQGGGYNEQFF. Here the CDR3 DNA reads TGCGCCAGCAGCTCCCAGGGCGGGGGCTACAATGAGCAGTTCTTC.

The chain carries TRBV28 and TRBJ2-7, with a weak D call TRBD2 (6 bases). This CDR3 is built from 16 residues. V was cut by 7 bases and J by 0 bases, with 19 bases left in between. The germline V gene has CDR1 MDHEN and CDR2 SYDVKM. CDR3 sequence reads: CASTLGGHRSSYEQYF. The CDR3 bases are TGTGCCAGCACCCTAGGAGGGCACAGGAGCTCCTACGAGCAGTACTTC.

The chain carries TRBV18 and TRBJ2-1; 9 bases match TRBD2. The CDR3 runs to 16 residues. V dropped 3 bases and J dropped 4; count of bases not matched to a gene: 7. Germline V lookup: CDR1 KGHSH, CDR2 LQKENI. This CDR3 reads CASSPSREGFYNEQFF. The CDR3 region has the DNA TGTGCCAGCTCACCTTCGCGGGAGGGATTTTACAATGAGCAGTTCTTC.

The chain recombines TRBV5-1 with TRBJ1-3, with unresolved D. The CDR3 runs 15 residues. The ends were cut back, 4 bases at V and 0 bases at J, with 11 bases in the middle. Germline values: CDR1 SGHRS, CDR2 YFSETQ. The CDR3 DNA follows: TGCGCCAGCAGCACCGACGTTGGCTCTGGAAACACCATATATTTT. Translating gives CASSTDVGSGNTIYF.

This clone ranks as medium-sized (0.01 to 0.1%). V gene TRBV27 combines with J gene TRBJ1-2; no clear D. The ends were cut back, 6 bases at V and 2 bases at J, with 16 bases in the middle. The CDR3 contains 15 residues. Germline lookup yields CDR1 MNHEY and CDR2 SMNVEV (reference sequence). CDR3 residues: CASSPTPSGNYGYTF. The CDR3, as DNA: TGTGCCAGCAGCCCCACCCCTTCCGGGAACTATGGCTACACCTTC.

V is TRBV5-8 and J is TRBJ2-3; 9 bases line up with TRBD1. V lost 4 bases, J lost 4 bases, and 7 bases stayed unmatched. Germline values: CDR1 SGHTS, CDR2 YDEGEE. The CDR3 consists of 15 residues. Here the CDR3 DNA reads TGTGCCAGCAGCCCACAGGGGGCCGTGCCAGATACGCAGTATTTT. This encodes CASSPQGAVPDTQYF.

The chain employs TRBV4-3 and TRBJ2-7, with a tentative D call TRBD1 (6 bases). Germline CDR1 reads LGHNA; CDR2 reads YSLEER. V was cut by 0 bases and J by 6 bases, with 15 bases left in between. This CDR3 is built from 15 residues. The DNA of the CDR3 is TGCGCCAGCAGCCAAGATCGGCAGGGGTTGGGCGAGCAGTACTTC. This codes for CASSQDRQGLGEQYF.

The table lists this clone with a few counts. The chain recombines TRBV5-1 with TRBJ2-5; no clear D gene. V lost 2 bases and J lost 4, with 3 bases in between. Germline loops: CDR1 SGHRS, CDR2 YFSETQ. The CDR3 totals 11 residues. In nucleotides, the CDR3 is TGCGCCAGCAGCTTACTAGAGACCCAGTACTTC. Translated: CASSLLETQYF.

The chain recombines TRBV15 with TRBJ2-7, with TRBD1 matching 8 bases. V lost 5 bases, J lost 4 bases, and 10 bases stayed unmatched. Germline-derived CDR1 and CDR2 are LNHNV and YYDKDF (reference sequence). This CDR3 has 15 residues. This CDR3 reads CATSERTGIGYEQYF. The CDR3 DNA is TGTGCCACCAGCGAACGGACAGGGATCGGGTACGAGCAGTACTTC.

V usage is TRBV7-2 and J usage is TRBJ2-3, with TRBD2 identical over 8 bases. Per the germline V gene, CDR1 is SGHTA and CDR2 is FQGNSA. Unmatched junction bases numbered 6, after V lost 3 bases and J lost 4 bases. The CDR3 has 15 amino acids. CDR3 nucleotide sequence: TGTGCCAGCAGCTTTGCAGCGGGAGCGGCAGATACGCAGTATTTT. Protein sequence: CASSFAAGAADTQYF. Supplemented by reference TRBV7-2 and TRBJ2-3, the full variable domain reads GAGVSQSPSNKVTEKGKDVELRCDPISGHTALYWYRQSLGQGLEFLIYFQGNSAPDKSGLPSDRFSAERTGGSVSTLTIQRTQQEDSAVYLCASSFAAGAADTQYFGPGTRLTVL.

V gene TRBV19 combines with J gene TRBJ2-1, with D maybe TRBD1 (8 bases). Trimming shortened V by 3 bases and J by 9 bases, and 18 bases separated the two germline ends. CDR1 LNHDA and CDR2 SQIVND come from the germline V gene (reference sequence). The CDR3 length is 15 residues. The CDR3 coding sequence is TGTGCCAGTAGTATCCTCGGACAGGGCGGGGGTGAGCAGTTCTTC. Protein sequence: CASSILGQGGGEQFF.

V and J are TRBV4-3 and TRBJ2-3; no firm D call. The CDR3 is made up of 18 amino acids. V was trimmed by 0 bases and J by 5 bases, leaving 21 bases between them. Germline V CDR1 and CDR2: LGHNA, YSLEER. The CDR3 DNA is TGCGCCAGCAGCCAAGATCCCTCGGCCCTTGAGTGGGGAGATACGCAGTATTTT. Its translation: CASSQDPSALEWGDTQYF.

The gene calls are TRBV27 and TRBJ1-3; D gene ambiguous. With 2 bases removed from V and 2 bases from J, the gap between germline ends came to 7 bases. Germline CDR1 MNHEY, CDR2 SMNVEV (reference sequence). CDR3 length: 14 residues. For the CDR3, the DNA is TGTGCCAGCAGTTTAACCAATACTGGAAACACCATATATTTT. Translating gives CASSLTNTGNTIYF.

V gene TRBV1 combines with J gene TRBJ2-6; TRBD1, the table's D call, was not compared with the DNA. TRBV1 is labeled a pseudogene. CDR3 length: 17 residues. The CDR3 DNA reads TGCACCAGCAGGGGCACTTGTGCACAAAGTCGGGCCAACGTCCTGACTTTC. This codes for CTSRGTCAQSRANVLTF.

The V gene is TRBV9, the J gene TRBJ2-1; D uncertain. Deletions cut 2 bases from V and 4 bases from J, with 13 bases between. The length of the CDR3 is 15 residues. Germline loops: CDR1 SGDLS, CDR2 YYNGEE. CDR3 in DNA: TGTGCCAGCAGCGTTGGGGTGGCTATATACAATGAGCAGTTCTTC. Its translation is CASSVGVAIYNEQFF.

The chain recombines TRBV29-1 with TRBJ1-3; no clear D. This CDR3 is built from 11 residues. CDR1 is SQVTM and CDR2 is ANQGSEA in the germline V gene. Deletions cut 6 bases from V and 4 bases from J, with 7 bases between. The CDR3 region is CSVLIGNTIYF. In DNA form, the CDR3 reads TGCAGCGTCTTGATAGGAAACACCATATATTTT.

CDR3 loop: CASSFLRREANTGELFF. CDR3 in DNA: TGTGCCAGCAGCTTCCTCCGGCGGGAGGCGAACACCGGGGAGCTGTTTTTT. The V and J genes are TRBV7-9 and TRBJ2-2; TRBD2 agrees at 8 bases. Germline assignment: CDR1 SEHNR and CDR2 FQNEAQ (reference sequence). The CDR3 runs to 17 residues. Unmatched junction bases numbered 6, after V lost 3 bases and J lost 0 bases.

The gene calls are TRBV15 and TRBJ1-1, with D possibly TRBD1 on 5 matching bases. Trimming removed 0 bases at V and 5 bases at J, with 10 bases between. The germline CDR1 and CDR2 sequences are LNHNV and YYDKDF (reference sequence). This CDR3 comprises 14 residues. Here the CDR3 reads CATSRDPSGTEAFF. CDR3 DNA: TGTGCCACCAGCAGAGACCCCTCAGGGACTGAAGCTTTCTTT.

Here the CDR3 DNA reads TGTGCCAGCAGCGTAGAAGGGCTAGCGGGAGTCACAGATACGCAGTATTTT. Its translation: CASSVEGLAGVTDTQYF. The chain links TRBV9 to TRBJ2-3; 10 nucleotides match TRBD2. V shed 0 bases and J 2 bases; nucleotides not matched to a gene: 6. The germline V gene encodes CDR1 SGDLS and CDR2 YYNGEE. This CDR3 has 17 amino acids.

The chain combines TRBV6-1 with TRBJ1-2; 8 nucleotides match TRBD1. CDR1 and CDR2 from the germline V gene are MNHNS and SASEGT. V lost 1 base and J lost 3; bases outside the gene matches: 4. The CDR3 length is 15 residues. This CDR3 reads CASSEGTGPYYGYTF. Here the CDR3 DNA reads TGTGCCAGCAGTGAAGGGACAGGGCCTTACTATGGCTACACCTTC.

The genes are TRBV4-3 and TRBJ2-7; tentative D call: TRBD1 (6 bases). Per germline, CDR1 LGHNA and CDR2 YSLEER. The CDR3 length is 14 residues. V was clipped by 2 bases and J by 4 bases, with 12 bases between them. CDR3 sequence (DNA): TGCGCCAGCAGCCAATCTAATCAGGGGTACGAGCAGTACTTC. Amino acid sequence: CASSQSNQGYEQYF.

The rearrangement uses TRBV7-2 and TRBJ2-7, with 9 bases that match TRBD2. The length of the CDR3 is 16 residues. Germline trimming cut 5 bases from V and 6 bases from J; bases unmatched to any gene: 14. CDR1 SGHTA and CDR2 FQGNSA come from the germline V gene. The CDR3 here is CASSRAPSGIGGEQYF. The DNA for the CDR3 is TGTGCCAGCAGCCGCGCCCCTAGCGGGATTGGTGGCGAGCAGTACTTC.

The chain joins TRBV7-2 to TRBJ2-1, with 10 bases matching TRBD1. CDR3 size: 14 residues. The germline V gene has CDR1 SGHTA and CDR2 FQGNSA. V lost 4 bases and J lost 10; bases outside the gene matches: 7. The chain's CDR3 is CASSSDRGAGEQFF. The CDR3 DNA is TGTGCCAGCAGCTCGGACAGGGGGGCGGGAGAGCAGTTCTTC.

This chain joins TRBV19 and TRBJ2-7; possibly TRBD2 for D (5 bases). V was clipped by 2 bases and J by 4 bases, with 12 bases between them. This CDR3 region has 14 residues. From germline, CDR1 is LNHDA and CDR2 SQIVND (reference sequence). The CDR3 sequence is CASSILERRYEQYF. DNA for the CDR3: TGTGCCAGTAGTATACTGGAACGGAGGTACGAGCAGTACTTC.

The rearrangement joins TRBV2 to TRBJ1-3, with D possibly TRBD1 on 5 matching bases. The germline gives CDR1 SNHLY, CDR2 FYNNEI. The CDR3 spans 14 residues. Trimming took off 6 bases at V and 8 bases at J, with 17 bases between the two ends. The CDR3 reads CASRGRGRIDTIYF. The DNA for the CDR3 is TGTGCCAGCAGGGGGAGGGGAAGAATAGACACCATATATTTT.

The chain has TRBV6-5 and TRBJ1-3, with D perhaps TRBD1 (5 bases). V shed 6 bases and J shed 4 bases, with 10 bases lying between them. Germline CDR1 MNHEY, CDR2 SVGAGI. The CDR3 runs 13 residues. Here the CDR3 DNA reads TGTGCCAGCAGCTACAGGACAGGAAACACCATATATTTT. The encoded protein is CASSYRTGNTIYF.

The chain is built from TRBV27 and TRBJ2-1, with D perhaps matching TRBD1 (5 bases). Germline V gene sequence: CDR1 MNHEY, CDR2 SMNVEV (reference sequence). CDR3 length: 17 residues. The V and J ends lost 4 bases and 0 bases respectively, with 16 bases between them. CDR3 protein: CASSSLDTLLSYNEQFF. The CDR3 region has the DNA TGTGCCAGCAGTTCTCTGGACACATTGCTCTCCTACAATGAGCAGTTCTTC.

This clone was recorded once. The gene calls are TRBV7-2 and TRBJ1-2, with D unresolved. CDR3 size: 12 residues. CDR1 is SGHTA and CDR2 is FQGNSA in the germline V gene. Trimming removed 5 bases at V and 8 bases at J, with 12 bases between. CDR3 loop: CASSPPLGGYTF. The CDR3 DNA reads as TGTGCCAGCAGCCCTCCCCTGGGGGGCTACACCTTC.

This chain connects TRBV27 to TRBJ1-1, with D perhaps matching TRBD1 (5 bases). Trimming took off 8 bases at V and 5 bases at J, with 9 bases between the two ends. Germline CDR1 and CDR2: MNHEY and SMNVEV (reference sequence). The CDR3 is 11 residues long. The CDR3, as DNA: TGTGCCAGCGGGGGGGTTACTGAAGCTTTCTTT. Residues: CASGGVTEAFF.